What follows are 31 T cell receptor beta chains derived from one specimen sequenced in a study of T cell responses to AZD1222 COVID-19 vaccine. Clones were sequenced by immunoSEQ multiplex PCR, and TCRdb holds only the in-frame ones, with some missing. The sample includes approximately 170,000 clones, around 93% of them seen just once. Source: peripheral blood, taken on day 0 of AZD1222 vaccination. The origin of the receptors is an adult in good health.

The rearrangement joins TRBV4-1 to TRBJ2-5, with D possibly matching TRBD1 (6 bases). Germline V gene sequence: CDR1 MGHRA, CDR2 YSYEKL. V gave up 2 bases and J gave up 5 bases, with 15 bases separating them. This CDR3 is 15 amino acids long. The CDR3 sequence is CASSQSWTVPETQYF. The CDR3 nucleotides are TGCGCCAGCAGCCAATCCTGGACAGTCCCGGAGACCCAGTACTTC.

The rearrangement links TRBV28 to TRBJ1-1; weak D call: TRBD1 (6 bases). Germline assignment: CDR1 MDHEN and CDR2 SYDVKM. The CDR3 runs 14 residues. The V gene lost 8 bases and the J gene lost 0 bases, with 13 bases spanning the gap. The CDR3 sequence is CASQGQGLNTEAFF. The CDR3, as DNA: TGTGCCAGCCAGGGGCAGGGCTTGAACACTGAAGCTTTCTTT.

The V call is TRBV24-1, the J call TRBJ2-1; the match to TRBD2 covers 10 bases. CDR1 is KGHDR, CDR2 SFDVKD, per germline. Trimming removed 5 bases from V and 1 base from J; junction bases left unmatched: 10. The CDR3 spans 18 residues. CDR3 sequence (DNA): TGTGCCACCAGTGTCCAGCTAGCGGGGGCCCGTTCCTACAATGAGCAGTTCTTC. It codes for CATSVQLAGARSYNEQFF.

This chain connects TRBV5-1 to TRBJ2-5; D possibly corresponds to TRBD1 (5 bases). Germline-derived CDR1 and CDR2 are SGHRS and YFSETQ. This CDR3 spans 15 amino acids. Trimming pared 0 bases from V and 4 bases from J, leaving 13 bases between. The chain's CDR3 is CASSLGMGQGETQYF. Here the CDR3 DNA reads TGCGCCAGCAGCTTGGGTATGGGTCAGGGAGAGACCCAGTACTTC.

The V and J genes are TRBV11-1 and TRBJ2-1; D might be TRBD2 (5 bases). The V and J ends lost 1 base and 1 base respectively, with 8 bases between them. This CDR3 contains 15 residues. Looked up from germline, CDR1 is SGHAT and CDR2 is FQDESV (reference sequence). CDR3 loop: CASSLVRTSYNEQFF. The CDR3 coding sequence is TGTGCCAGCAGCTTAGTCCGGACTTCCTACAATGAGCAGTTCTTC.

The chain employs TRBV11-2 and TRBJ2-1; 9 bases are a match to TRBD2. V shed 5 bases, J shed 12 bases, and the junction held 17 bases outside the gene matches. Germline lookup yields CDR1 SGHAT and CDR2 FQNNGV. This CDR3 is 16 amino acids long. CDR3 bases: TGTGCCAGCAGCCCTAACGCCGGGGGCTTAGCGGGAGCGCAGTTCTTC. Amino acid sequence: CASSPNAGGLAGAQFF.

The rearrangement uses TRBV18 and TRBJ1-1, with no clear D. This CDR3 spans 16 amino acids. V dropped 3 bases and J dropped 1 base, with 15 bases sitting between them. Germline V gene lookup returns CDR1 KGHSH and CDR2 LQKENI. The CDR3 nucleotides are TGTGCCAGCTCACCCTCTTACGACTCCCGGAACACTGAAGCTTTCTTT. This sequence encodes CASSPSYDSRNTEAFF.

The CDR3 reads CASSPPGRPANEQYF. The DNA for the CDR3 is TGTGCCAGCAGCCCGCCGGGACGGCCCGCTAACGAGCAGTACTTC. The chain is built from TRBV3-1 (or the pseudogene TRBV3-2) and TRBJ2-7; D tentatively reads TRBD1 or TRBD2 (5 bases each). Germline loops: CDR1 LGHDT, CDR2 YNNKEL (reference sequence). V lost 4 bases, J lost 5 bases, and 18 bases lay in between. The CDR3 sequence is 15 residues long.

The table lists this clone with a few counts. The V gene is TRBV25-1, the J gene TRBJ1-1; 7 bases are a match to TRBD1. Germline V CDR1 and CDR2: MGHDK, SYGVNS. V lost 4 bases and J lost 5; bases outside the gene matches: 10. The CDR3 has 15 amino acids. The CDR3 bases are TGTGCCAGCAGTGCTGACAGGCCAGGGGGGACTGAAGCTTTCTTT. It yields the protein CASSADRPGGTEAFF.

The J gene is TRBJ1-5, the V gene TRBV7-9; 7 nucleotides agree with TRBD1. Looked up from germline, CDR1 is SEHNR and CDR2 is FQNEAQ (reference sequence). There are 17 residues in the CDR3. With 1 base clipped from V and 3 bases from J, the junction kept 9 bases outside the gene matches. CDR3 in amino acids: CASSLGDRASLNQPQHF. The CDR3 DNA reads as TGTGCCAGCAGCTTAGGTGACAGGGCCAGCCTCAATCAGCCCCAGCATTTT.

This clone has just one count. J is TRBJ1-5 and V is TRBV2, with unresolved D. Trimming removed 4 bases from V and 2 bases from J, with 9 bases in between. This CDR3 has 14 amino acids. The germline CDR1 and CDR2 sequences are SNHLY and FYNNEI. The CDR3 DNA follows: TGTGCCAGCAGTGTAAAGGCGGGCAATCAGCCCCAGCATTTT. It encodes CASSVKAGNQPQHF.

This chain links TRBV18 with TRBJ2-5; no reliable D call. With 3 bases removed from V and 3 bases from J, the gap between germline ends came to 11 bases. CDR1 and CDR2 (germline): KGHSH, LQKENI. This CDR3 region has 14 residues. The CDR3 sequence is CASSPQSSEETQYF. The CDR3 bases are TGTGCCAGCTCACCCCAAAGCTCCGAAGAGACCCAGTACTTC.

This chain uses TRBV18 with TRBJ2-3; D is perhaps TRBD2 (6 bases). The V end was cut by 1 base, the J end by 0 bases, with 11 bases between. In germline, CDR1 is KGHSH, CDR2 LQKENI. The CDR3 consists of 16 residues. CDR3 region: CASSPRRERSTDTQYF. CDR3 sequence (DNA): TGTGCCAGCTCACCACGGAGGGAGAGGAGCACAGATACGCAGTATTTT.

This chain connects TRBV24-1 to TRBJ2-5, with D perhaps matching TRBD1 (6 bases). CDR3 length: 12 amino acids. Germline V gene data show CDR1 as KGHDR and CDR2 as SFDVKD. Trimming removed 5 bases at V and 7 bases at J, with 10 bases between. In DNA, the CDR3 is TGTGCCACCAGTGCCCAGGGGTTGACCCAGTACTTC. It is translated as CATSAQGLTQYF.

The CDR3 nucleotides read TGCGCCAGCAGCTTTAGCGGGAGGGGAGGCAATGAGCAGTTCTTC. Translated, it gives CASSFSGRGGNEQFF. The chain uses TRBV5-1 and TRBJ2-1; TRBD2 agrees at 11 bases. With V trimmed by 2 bases and J by 6 bases, 4 bases remained unmatched. Germline V gene data show CDR1 as SGHRS and CDR2 as YFSETQ. The CDR3 covers 15 residues.

V and J are TRBV6-5 and TRBJ1-6; the match to TRBD1 covers 7 bases. The V and J ends lost 4 bases and 6 bases, in that order; junction bases with no gene match: 9. CDR3 length: 16 amino acids. From germline, CDR1 is MNHEY and CDR2 SVGAGI. CDR3 protein: CASSFPQGEFNSPLHF. The CDR3 DNA reads TGTGCCAGCAGTTTTCCCCAGGGGGAATTTAATTCACCCCTCCACTTT.

The chain uses TRBV13 and TRBJ1-2; 9 nucleotides align to TRBD1. V shed 2 bases, J shed 7 bases, and the junction held 17 bases outside the gene matches. The V gene's germline CDR1 is PRHDT and CDR2 FYEKMQ (reference sequence). This CDR3 spans 18 amino acids. CDR3 DNA sequence: TGTGCCAGCAGCTTATCGGTGGGGTCCCGGACAGGGGACTTTGGCTACACCTTC. Its protein is CASSLSVGSRTGDFGYTF.

The chain links TRBV5-4 to TRBJ1-5; D gene unclear. Germline V gene sequence: CDR1 SGHNT, CDR2 YYREEE (reference sequence). Trimming removed 0 bases from V and 6 bases from J, with 10 bases in between. CDR3 length: 14 residues. The CDR3 is CASSLGPGGQPQHF. CDR3 bases: TGTGCCAGCAGCTTGGGACCGGGAGGTCAGCCCCAGCATTTT.

This clone was observed a single time. This chain uses TRBV5-6 with TRBJ2-1; weak D call: TRBD1 (6 bases). Between the trimmed V and J ends, which lost 1 base and 4 bases, there was a span of 18 bases. The germline gives CDR1 SGHDT, CDR2 YYEEEE. CDR3 length: 17 amino acids. The CDR3 region is CASSLLRQANKYNEQFF. The CDR3 DNA reads TGTGCCAGCAGCTTGCTAAGACAGGCAAATAAATACAATGAGCAGTTCTTC.

V usage is TRBV4-1 and J usage is TRBJ2-3; TRBD2 is a possible D gene (5 bases). V shed 1 base and J shed 0 bases, with 11 bases lying between them. Germline V gene lookup returns CDR1 MGHRA and CDR2 YSYEKL. This CDR3 spans 16 amino acids. The CDR3 DNA reads as TGCGCCAGCAGCCAAGTCGCCAGAGGGAGCACAGATACGCAGTATTTT. Its translation is CASSQVARGSTDTQYF.

The rearrangement uses TRBV4-1 and TRBJ2-7; D is ambiguous. Germline loops: CDR1 MGHRA, CDR2 YSYEKL. Trimming shortened V by 0 bases and J by 7 bases, and 7 bases separated the two germline ends. The CDR3 spans 12 residues. The CDR3 is CASSQELGEQYF. The CDR3 nucleotides read TGCGCCAGCAGCCAAGAACTGGGGGAGCAGTACTTC.

This rearrangement joins TRBV20-1 to TRBJ2-5; the D is unclear. The germline CDR1 and CDR2 sequences are DFQATT and SNEGSKA (reference sequence). V gave up 5 bases and J gave up 5 bases, with 9 bases separating them. The CDR3 totals 11 residues. CDR3 DNA: TGCAGTGCTTCTCGATACGAGACCCAGTACTTC. Translated: CSASRYETQYF.

V is TRBV19 and J is TRBJ2-7; D call uncertain. The germline V and J ends were trimmed by 1 base and 4 bases, with 8 bases remaining between them. From germline, CDR1 is LNHDA and CDR2 SQIVND (reference sequence). The CDR3 length is 13 residues. This CDR3 reads CASSIGSSYEQYF. The CDR3 nucleotides read TGTGCCAGTAGTATAGGATCCAGTTACGAGCAGTACTTC.

The chain couples TRBV7-3 to TRBJ1-1; D call uncertain. The length of the CDR3 is 14 residues. The germline gives CDR1 SGHTA, CDR2 FQGTGA. The V gene lost 1 base and the J gene lost 0 bases, with 6 bases spanning the gap. The CDR3: CASSLNRLNTEAFF. CDR3 coding DNA: TGTGCCAGCAGCTTAAACCGTCTGAACACTGAAGCTTTCTTT.

The chain links TRBV20-1 to TRBJ2-7, with D possibly TRBD1 on 6 matching bases. The germline gives CDR1 DFQATT, CDR2 SNEGSKA (reference sequence). V was trimmed by 5 bases and J by 5 bases, leaving 10 bases between them. The CDR3 has 11 amino acids. The CDR3 protein is CSALSGDEQYF. The DNA for the CDR3 is TGCAGTGCTCTCTCAGGGGACGAGCAGTACTTC.

The chain carries TRBV14 and TRBJ1-2; 7 positions agree with TRBD1. The CDR3 loop spans 15 amino acids. The ends lost 0 bases at V and 8 bases at J; junction bases unmatched: 9. Germline lookup yields CDR1 SGHDN and CDR2 FVKESK. The CDR3 DNA follows: TGTGCCAGCAGCCAAGAGACAGGGCGGCCGCGGGGCTACACCTTC. Encoded protein: CASSQETGRPRGYTF.

The chain has TRBV19 and TRBJ2-6; D unresolved. Germline V gene data show CDR1 as LNHDA and CDR2 as SQIVND (reference sequence). Trimming took off 6 bases at V and 2 bases at J, with 17 bases between the two ends. The CDR3 covers 17 residues. The CDR3 nucleotides read TGTGCCAGTAGATCGGTCGGCCTTATGACTGGGGCCAACGTCCTGACTTTC. Its protein product is CASRSVGLMTGANVLTF.

The CDR3 bases are TGTGCCAGCAGCACCCGGGTTGCGTCCTACGAGCAGTACTTC. As protein: CASSTRVASYEQYF. This sequence joins TRBV7-9 and TRBJ2-7, with D uncertain. CDR1 and CDR2 from the germline V gene are SEHNR and FQNEAQ (reference sequence). This CDR3 spans 14 amino acids. V dropped 5 bases and J dropped 1 base, with 12 bases sitting between them.

Only one count was recorded for this clone. The chain combines TRBV28 with TRBJ2-7, with D perhaps being TRBD1 or TRBD2 (5 bases each). Trimming took 5 bases from V and 5 from J, leaving 19 bases between them. The V gene's germline CDR1 is MDHEN and CDR2 SYDVKM. This CDR3 comprises 15 residues. CDR3 sequence reads: CASSPRGASWDEQYF. DNA of the CDR3: TGTGCCAGCAGTCCCCGGGGCGCCTCCTGGGACGAGCAGTACTTC.

The chain carries TRBV2 and TRBJ2-3, with TRBD2 matching over 9 bases. The CDR3 length is 13 residues. In germline, CDR1 is SNHLY, CDR2 FYNNEI. V lost 10 bases, J lost 6 bases, and 8 bases stayed unmatched. The CDR3 reads CATGRGRADTQYF. In nucleotides, the CDR3 is TGTGCCACCGGTCGCGGGAGGGCGGATACGCAGTATTTT.

The chain uses TRBV2 and TRBJ2-7, with 11 bases matching TRBD2. CDR3 length: 15 residues. The germline V gene encodes CDR1 SNHLY and CDR2 FYNNEI. Trimming removed 6 bases from V and 0 bases from J; junction bases left unmatched: 4. The CDR3 here is CASRVAGGSSYEQYF. CDR3 coding DNA: TGTGCCAGCAGGGTAGCGGGAGGGTCCTCCTACGAGCAGTACTTC. Using reference TRBV2 and TRBJ2-7 for the parts outside the CDR3, the full variable domain is EPEVTQTPSHQVTQMGQEVILRCVPISNHLYFYWYRQILGQKVEFLVSFYNNEISEKSEIFDDQFSVERPDGSNFTLKIRSTKLEDSAMYFCASRVAGGSSYEQYFGPGTRLTVT.